Listed here are 22 T cell receptor beta chains from one sample, sequenced in a study of blood T cells in healthy people across ages. For the second PCR, which ran for 7 to 11 cycles, a sample-barcoded 5' primer and a J-beta primer mix were used. TCRdb reanalysed the 5' RACE reads using MiXCR and keeps one entry per CDR3 protein. The table records hundreds of thousands of distinct CDR3 sequences, about 48% of them present only once. The sequenced material came from blood. Every receptor here comes from an elderly man in good health.

In its sample, this clonotype was seen a few times. This sequence joins TRBV27 and TRBJ2-7, with D possibly being TRBD1 (7 bases). With 3 bases removed from V and 6 bases from J, the gap between germline ends came to 18 bases. Germline V CDR1 and CDR2: MNHEY, SMNVEV (reference sequence). The CDR3 has 15 amino acids. This chain's CDR3 is CASSFQGRGESEQYF. DNA of the CDR3: TGTGCCAGCAGTTTTCAAGGCAGGGGGGAAAGCGAGCAGTACTTC.

This clonotype was observed many times. The chain employs TRBV29-1 and TRBJ2-7; 9 bases align to TRBD1. This CDR3 spans 13 amino acids. V lost 7 bases, J lost 2 bases, and 6 bases stayed unmatched. From germline, CDR1 is SQVTM and CDR2 ANQGSEA. CDR3 residues: CSAGGQGTYEQYF. The CDR3 DNA follows: TGCAGCGCCGGGGGACAGGGCACCTACGAGCAGTACTTC.

This clonotype has a handful of counts. The chain recombines TRBV7-2 with TRBJ2-1; D not certain. The CDR3 is 13 amino acids. Germline-derived CDR1 and CDR2 are SGHTA and FQGNSA. Trimming removed 5 bases at V and 7 bases at J, with 12 bases between. As DNA, the CDR3 is TGTGCCAGCAGCAACTTTAACAAGAATGAGCAGTTCTTC. Translated, it gives CASSNFNKNEQFF.

The chain recombines TRBV20-1 with TRBJ1-1; D gene uncertain. This CDR3 is 13 amino acids long. The V and J ends lost 3 bases and 4 bases respectively, with 12 bases between them. CDR1 is DFQATT and CDR2 is SNEGSKA in the germline V gene (reference sequence). CDR3 sequence reads: CSARRGLVTEAFF. CDR3 in DNA: TGCAGTGCTAGGAGAGGGTTGGTCACTGAAGCTTTCTTT.

CDR3: CASRLDRGRGQPQHF. CDR3 in DNA: TGTGCCAGCAGGCTAGACAGGGGGCGAGGTCAGCCCCAGCATTTT. This chain links TRBV2 with TRBJ1-5; the match to TRBD1 covers 10 bases. The CDR3 extends over 15 amino acids. Per the germline V gene, CDR1 is SNHLY and CDR2 is FYNNEI. J lost 6 bases, V lost 6 bases, and 8 bases had no gene match. Full variable domain (missing parts from reference TRBV2 and TRBJ1-5): EPEVTQTPSHQVTQMGQEVILRCVPISNHLYFYWYRQILGQKVEFLVSFYNNEISEKSEIFDDQFSVERPDGSNFTLKIRSTKLEDSAMYFCASRLDRGRGQPQHFGDGTRLSIL.

For the CDR3, the DNA is TGTGCCAGCAGTTCCCTCCCAGGGCGGAACACTGAAGCTTTCTTT. Protein: CASSSLPGRNTEAFF. J is TRBJ1-1 and V is TRBV12-3 or TRBV12-4; D is perhaps TRBD1 (5 bases). This CDR3 spans 15 amino acids. Trimming removed 4 bases from V and 1 base from J, with 13 bases in between.

This clonotype was seen only a few times. The chain combines TRBV2 with TRBJ2-7; weak D call: TRBD2 (7 bases). Trimming stripped 8 bases from V and 0 bases from J, with 14 bases between. CDR3 length equals 14 residues. The V gene's germline CDR1 is SNHLY and CDR2 FYNNEI. The CDR3 spells CASARGGSSYEQYF. The CDR3 region has the DNA TGTGCCAGCGCTAGGGGGGGTAGCTCCTACGAGCAGTACTTC. The whole variable domain, filled in from reference TRBV2 and TRBJ2-7, reads EPEVTQTPSHQVTQMGQEVILRCVPISNHLYFYWYRQILGQKVEFLVSFYNNEISEKSEIFDDQFSVERPDGSNFTLKIRSTKLEDSAMYFCASARGGSSYEQYFGPGTRLTVT.

This clonotype was recorded at least ten times. The chain uses TRBV29-1 and TRBJ2-7; 9 nucleotides line up with TRBD1. The germline gives CDR1 SQVTM, CDR2 ANQGSEA. With V trimmed by 6 bases and J by 0 bases, 9 bases remained unmatched. This CDR3 comprises 15 residues. The CDR3 DNA reads TGCAGCGTCGTGCACCGGGACAGGGACTCCTACGAGCAGTACTTC. It encodes CSVVHRDRDSYEQYF.

The chain carries TRBV2 and TRBJ1-1; D is unclear. Trimming took off 3 bases at V and 0 bases at J, with 8 bases between the two ends. CDR1 and CDR2 (germline): SNHLY, FYNNEI. The CDR3 has 14 amino acids. The CDR3 region is CASSDSLLNTEAFF. In nucleotides, the CDR3 is TGTGCCAGCAGTGATTCCCTCCTGAACACTGAAGCTTTCTTT.

Only a few counts were recorded for this clonotype. The genes are TRBV21-1 and TRBJ2-3; the DNA was not used to check the table's D call, TRBD2. TRBV21-1 is a known pseudogene. The CDR3 is 17 residues long. CDR3 nucleotides: TGTGCCCCCCGGACTAGCGGGAGGGCCCTCGGGGCAGATACGCAGTATTTT. It encodes CAPRTSGRALGADTQYF.

This clonotype was recorded a few times. This chain joins TRBV28 and TRBJ1-4; TRBD1 agrees at 8 bases. The CDR3 consists of 14 residues. J gave up 8 bases and V 7 bases, and 9 bases lay outside the gene matches. Germline values: CDR1 MDHEN, CDR2 SYDVKM. Here the CDR3 reads CASISGRGREKLFF. DNA for the CDR3: TGTGCCAGCATCTCGGGCAGGGGGCGGGAAAAACTGTTTTTT.

J is TRBJ2-7 and V is TRBV2; 8 nucleotides match TRBD2. This CDR3 region has 14 residues. V gave up 9 bases and J gave up 2 bases; unmatched junction bases: 9. The germline CDR1 and CDR2 sequences are SNHLY and FYNNEI. The CDR3, as DNA: TGTGCCAGTCCACTAGCGGCCGGGACCTACGAGCAGTACTTC. Protein sequence: CASPLAAGTYEQYF.

The chain combines TRBV11-3 with TRBJ2-3, with TRBD2 matching over 11 bases. CDR1 and CDR2 (germline): SGHNT, YENEEA. The CDR3 spans 20 residues. V gave up 1 base and J gave up 0 bases; unmatched junction bases: 12. The CDR3 region has the DNA TGTGCCAGCAGCTTAGGAGGGTACGGACTAGCGGGCCTTAGCACAGATACGCAGTATTTT. Its protein product is CASSLGGYGLAGLSTDTQYF.

DNA of the CDR3: TGTGCCAGCAGTTTTAGGGAGCGCGCCGGGGAGCTGTTTTTT. Protein product: CASSFRERAGELFF. The V and J genes are TRBV27 and TRBJ2-2; D might be TRBD2 (5 bases). The V gene lost 3 bases and the J gene lost 6 bases, with 11 bases spanning the gap. The germline gives CDR1 MNHEY, CDR2 SMNVEV (reference sequence). This CDR3 is 14 amino acids long.

The V gene is TRBV20-1, the J gene TRBJ1-5; D not certain. CDR1 is DFQATT and CDR2 is SNEGSKA in the germline V gene (reference sequence). Trimming removed 3 bases from V and 3 bases from J, with 15 bases in between. CDR3 size: 15 residues. CDR3 in amino acids: CSARTATPTNQPQHF. In nucleotides, the CDR3 is TGCAGTGCTAGGACGGCAACCCCGACCAATCAGCCCCAGCATTTT.

V gene TRBV14 combines with J gene TRBJ2-7, with D hard to call. Trimming left V 1 base short and J 0 bases short, with 10 bases between. CDR1 is SGHDN, CDR2 FVKESK, per germline. The CDR3 contains 15 residues. The CDR3, as DNA: TGTGCCAGCAGCCAAGGGAGTGTGTCCTCCTACGAGCAGTACTTC. This encodes CASSQGSVSSYEQYF. Looking up the rest from reference TRBV14 and TRBJ2-7 gives the full variable domain: EAGVTQFPSHSVIEKGQTVTLRCDPISGHDNLYWYRRVMGKEIKFLLHFVKESKQDESGMPNNRFLAERTGGTYSTLKVQPAELEDSGVYFCASSQGSVSSYEQYFGPGTRLTVT.

The CDR3 nucleotides are TGCGCCAGCAGCCTGGGTAGGGCGCAGAGCTCCTACGAGCAGTACTTC. It is translated as CASSLGRAQSSYEQYF. The rearrangement links TRBV5-1 to TRBJ2-7; D is uncertain. This CDR3 is built from 16 residues. Germline CDR1 is SGHRS and CDR2 is YFSETQ. Trimming left V 4 bases short and J 0 bases short, with 17 bases between.

The genes are TRBV18 and TRBJ1-1; D is perhaps TRBD1 (5 bases). The CDR3 loop spans 11 amino acids. The V end was cut by 4 bases, the J end by 8 bases, with 8 bases between. CDR1 and CDR2 (germline): KGHSH, LQKENI. CDR3 protein: CASSQTGEAFF. In nucleotides, the CDR3 is TGTGCCAGCTCACAAACAGGCGAAGCTTTCTTT.

V gene TRBV27 combines with J gene TRBJ2-1, with D perhaps matching TRBD2 (5 bases). The V end lost 5 bases, the J end lost 9 bases, and 17 bases lay between the germline ends. This CDR3 comprises 14 residues. Per the germline V gene, CDR1 is MNHEY and CDR2 is SMNVEV (reference sequence). This CDR3 is CASSPLMAGGEQFF. Written as DNA, the CDR3 is TGTGCCAGCAGTCCCCTGATGGCAGGAGGTGAGCAGTTCTTC.

This clonotype was counted a single time. The CDR3 coding sequence is TGCGCCAGCAGCCGAGATATAGGCTTAGCCAAAAACATTCAGTACTTC. Protein product: CASSRDIGLAKNIQYF. The V gene is TRBV5-1, the J gene TRBJ2-4; D remains ambiguous. The CDR3 consists of 16 residues. The V and J ends lost 4 bases and 0 bases respectively, with 14 bases between them. Germline-derived CDR1 and CDR2 are SGHRS and YFSETQ.

V and J are TRBV5-1 and TRBJ2-1; 12 nucleotides line up with TRBD2. The CDR3 is 18 amino acids. Germline CDR1 is SGHRS and CDR2 is YFSETQ. The trim removed 4 bases at V and 5 bases at J, leaving 13 bases unmatched. The CDR3: CASSKVPSGRALNNEQFF. CDR3 sequence (DNA): TGCGCCAGCAGCAAGGTCCCTAGCGGGAGGGCCCTAAACAATGAGCAGTTCTTC.

The genes are TRBV10-3 and TRBJ2-3; tentatively, D is TRBD1 (5 bases). The germline V gene encodes CDR1 ENHRY and CDR2 SYGVKD. The CDR3 consists of 13 residues. V lost 4 bases and J lost 5, with 10 bases in between. The CDR3 loop reads CAISVQQGDTQYF. As DNA, the CDR3 is TGTGCCATCAGTGTCCAGCAGGGAGATACGCAGTATTTT.